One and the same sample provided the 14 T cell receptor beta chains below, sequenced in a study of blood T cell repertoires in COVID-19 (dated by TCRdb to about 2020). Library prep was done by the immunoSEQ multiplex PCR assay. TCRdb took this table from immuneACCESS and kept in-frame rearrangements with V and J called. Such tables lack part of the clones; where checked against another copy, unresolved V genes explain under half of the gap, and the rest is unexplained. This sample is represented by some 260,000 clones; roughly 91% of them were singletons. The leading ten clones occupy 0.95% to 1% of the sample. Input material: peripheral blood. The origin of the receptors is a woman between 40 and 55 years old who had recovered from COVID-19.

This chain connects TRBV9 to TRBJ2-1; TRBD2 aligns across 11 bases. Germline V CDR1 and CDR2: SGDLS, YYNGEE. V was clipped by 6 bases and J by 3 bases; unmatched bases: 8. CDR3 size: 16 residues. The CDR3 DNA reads TGTGCCAGCAACCCGTTGGGACTAGCGGACTACAATGAGCAGTTCTTC. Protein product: CASNPLGLADYNEQFF.

The CDR3 region has the DNA TGTGCCACCAGCAGAGATGGGGTAGGGGGTGGTGGCTACACCTTC. Residues: CATSRDGVGGGGYTF. This sequence joins TRBV15 and TRBJ1-2, with a weak D call TRBD1 (6 bases). Germline values: CDR1 LNHNV, CDR2 YYDKDF (reference sequence). The CDR3 sequence is 15 residues long. The ends were cut back, 0 bases at V and 7 bases at J, with 15 bases in the middle.

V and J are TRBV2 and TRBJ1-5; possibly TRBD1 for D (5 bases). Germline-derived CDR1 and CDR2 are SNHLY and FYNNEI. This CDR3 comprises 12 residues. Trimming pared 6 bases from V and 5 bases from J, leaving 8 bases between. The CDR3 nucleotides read TGTGCCAGCAGGGCGACAGATCAGCCCCAGCATTTT. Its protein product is CASRATDQPQHF.

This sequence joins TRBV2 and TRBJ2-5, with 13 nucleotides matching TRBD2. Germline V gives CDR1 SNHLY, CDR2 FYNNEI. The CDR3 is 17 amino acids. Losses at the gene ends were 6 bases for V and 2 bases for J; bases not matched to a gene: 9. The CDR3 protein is CASRTSGRWRTQETQYF. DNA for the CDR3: TGTGCCAGCAGGACTAGCGGGAGGTGGCGGACACAAGAGACCCAGTACTTC.

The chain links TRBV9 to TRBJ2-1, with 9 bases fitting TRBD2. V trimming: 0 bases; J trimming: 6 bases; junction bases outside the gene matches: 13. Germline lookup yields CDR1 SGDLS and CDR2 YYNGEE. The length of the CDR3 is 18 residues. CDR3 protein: CASSVGLRGGRALNEQFF. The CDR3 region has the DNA TGTGCCAGCAGCGTAGGGCTTCGGGGCGGGAGGGCCCTCAATGAGCAGTTCTTC.

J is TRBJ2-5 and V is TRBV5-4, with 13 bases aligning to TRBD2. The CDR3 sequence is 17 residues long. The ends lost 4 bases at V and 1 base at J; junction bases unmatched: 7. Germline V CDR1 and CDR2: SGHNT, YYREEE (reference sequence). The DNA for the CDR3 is TGTGCCAGCAGCGGAACTAGCGGGAGGGTTTCCCAAGAGACCCAGTACTTC. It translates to CASSGTSGRVSQETQYF.

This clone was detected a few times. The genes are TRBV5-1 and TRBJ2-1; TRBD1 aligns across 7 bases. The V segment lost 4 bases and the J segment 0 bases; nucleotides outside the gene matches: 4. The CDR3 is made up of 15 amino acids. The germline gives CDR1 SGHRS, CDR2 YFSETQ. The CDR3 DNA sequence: TGCGCCAGCAGCCCCGGGACAGCCTCCTACAATGAGCAGTTCTTC. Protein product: CASSPGTASYNEQFF.

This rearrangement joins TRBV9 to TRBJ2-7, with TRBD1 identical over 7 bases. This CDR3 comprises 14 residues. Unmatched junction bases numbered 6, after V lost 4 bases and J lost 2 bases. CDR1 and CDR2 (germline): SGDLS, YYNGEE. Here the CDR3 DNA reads TGTGCCAGCAGCCCCGGGGACAGCACCTACGAGCAGTACTTC. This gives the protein CASSPGDSTYEQYF.

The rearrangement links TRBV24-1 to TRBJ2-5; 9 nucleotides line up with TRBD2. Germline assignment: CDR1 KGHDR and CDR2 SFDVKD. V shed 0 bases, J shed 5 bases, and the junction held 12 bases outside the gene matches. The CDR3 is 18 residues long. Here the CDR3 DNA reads TGTGCCACCAGTGATTTGCTGGTGCGGGAGGGCCTCGGGGAGACCCAGTACTTC. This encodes CATSDLLVREGLGETQYF.

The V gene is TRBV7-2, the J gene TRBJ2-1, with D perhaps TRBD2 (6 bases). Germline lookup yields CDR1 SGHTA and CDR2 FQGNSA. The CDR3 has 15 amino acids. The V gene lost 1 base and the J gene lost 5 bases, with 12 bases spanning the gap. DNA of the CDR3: TGTGCCAGCAGCTTAGGGGGACTGGCGAACAATGAGCAGTTCTTC. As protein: CASSLGGLANNEQFF.

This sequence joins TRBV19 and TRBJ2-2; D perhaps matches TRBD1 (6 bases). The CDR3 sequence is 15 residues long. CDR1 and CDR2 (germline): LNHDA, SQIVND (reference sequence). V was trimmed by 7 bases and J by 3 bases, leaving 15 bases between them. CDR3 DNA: TGTGCCAGTATGCGGACAGATACTCACACCGGGGAGCTGTTTTTT. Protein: CASMRTDTHTGELFF. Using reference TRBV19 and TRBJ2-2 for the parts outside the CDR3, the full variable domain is DGGITQSPKYLFRKEGQNVTLSCEQNLNHDAMYWYRQDPGQGLRLIYYSQIVNDFQKGDIAEGYSVSREKKESFPLTVTSAQKNPTAFYLCASMRTDTHTGELFFGEGSRLTVL.

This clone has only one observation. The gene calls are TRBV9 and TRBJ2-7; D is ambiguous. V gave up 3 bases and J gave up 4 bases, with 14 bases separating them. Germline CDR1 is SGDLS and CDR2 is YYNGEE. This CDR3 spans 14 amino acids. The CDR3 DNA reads TGTGCCAGCAGCGCAGATCGGGTCCCTTACGAGCAGTACTTC. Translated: CASSADRVPYEQYF.

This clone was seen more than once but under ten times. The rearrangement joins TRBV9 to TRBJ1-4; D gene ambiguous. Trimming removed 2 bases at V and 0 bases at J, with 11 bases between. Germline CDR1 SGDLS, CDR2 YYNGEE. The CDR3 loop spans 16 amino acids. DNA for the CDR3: TGTGCCAGCAGCGTCAGAGGCAGCCCAACTAATGAAAAACTGTTTTTT. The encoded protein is CASSVRGSPTNEKLFF.

DNA of the CDR3: TGTGCCAGCTCACGGGACAGGCTAGAGACCCAGTACTTC. Its protein is CASSRDRLETQYF. This sequence joins TRBV18 and TRBJ2-5; 8 nucleotides line up with TRBD1. The junction had 2 bases not matched to a gene; V was cut back by 4 bases and J by 4 bases. CDR3 length equals 13 residues. The germline V gene encodes CDR1 KGHSH and CDR2 LQKENI.